These T cell receptor beta chains were read from a single sample in a study of Graves' ophthalmopathy and Graves' hyperthyroidism. TCRdb fed the multiplex PCR reads into MiXCR, producing one record per CDR3 protein. The sample lists 500,000 to 700,000 distinct CDR3 sequences; 20% to 25% were seen once. Sequencing was carried out using peripheral blood. The receptor source for this set is a woman between 18 and 30 years old with stable Graves' hyperthyroidism. Some clones in this sample may be carry-over from other donors' samples. Each CDR3 is given with its conserved first and last residue. The order of the fields is J gene, clone size, D gene, V gene, CDR3 protein, CDR3 DNA. D genes are given only for firm matches. Part of the rows lack a size; the others show once, few, many or a class for expanded clones.

j_gene: TRBJ1-2; abundance: many; d_gene: -; v_gene: TRBV6-2/TRBV6-3; CDR3aa: CASSYGGGRGYTF; CDR3nt: TGTGCCAGCAGTTACGGGGGGGGAAGAGGCTACACCTTC
j_gene: TRBJ2-5; abundance: -; d_gene: -; v_gene: TRBV30; CDR3aa: CAWSVLVGTKETQYF; CDR3nt: TGTGCCTGGAGTGTACTGGTGGGCACGAAAGAGACCCAGTACTTC
j_gene: TRBJ1-6; abundance: -; d_gene: TRBD1; v_gene: TRBV7-3; CDR3aa: CASSLDRRDSPLHF; CDR3nt: TGTGCCAGCAGCTTGGACAGGAGGGATTCACCCCTCCACTTT
j_gene: TRBJ2-7; abundance: many; d_gene: TRBD1; v_gene: TRBV12-3/TRBV12-4; CDR3aa: CASSPDDWTGTSYEQYF; CDR3nt: TGTGCCAGCAGTCCCGATGACTGGACAGGGACATCCTACGAGCAGTACTTC
j_gene: TRBJ1-1; abundance: many; d_gene: -; v_gene: TRBV24-1; CDR3aa: CATSAGRMNTEAFF; CDR3nt: TGTGCCACCAGTGCGGGGCGGATGAACACTGAAGCTTTCTTT
j_gene: TRBJ1-3; abundance: many; d_gene: -; v_gene: TRBV6-5; CDR3aa: CASSYQRLDTIYF; CDR3nt: TGTGCCAGCAGTTACCAAAGGTTGGACACCATATATTTT
j_gene: TRBJ1-2; abundance: many; d_gene: TRBD1; v_gene: TRBV6-5; CDR3aa: CASSYPGQADYGYTF; CDR3nt: TGTGCCAGCAGTTACCCAGGACAGGCCGACTATGGCTACACCTTC
j_gene: TRBJ2-2; abundance: few; d_gene: -; v_gene: TRBV7-9; CDR3aa: CASLDFTGELFF; CDR3nt: TGTGCCAGCCTAGATTTCACCGGGGAGCTGTTTTTT
j_gene: TRBJ2-5; abundance: many; d_gene: -; v_gene: TRBV3-1; CDR3aa: CASSQDLGTETQYF; CDR3nt: TGTGCCAGCAGCCAAGATCTGGGGACGGAGACCCAGTACTTC
j_gene: TRBJ2-3; abundance: -; d_gene: -; v_gene: TRBV6-4; CDR3aa: CASSDPLPRRASVADTQYF; CDR3nt: TGTGCCAGCAGTGACCCCCTACCTCGGAGGGCTAGCGTTGCAGATACGCAGTATTTT
j_gene: TRBJ2-4; abundance: -; d_gene: -; v_gene: TRBV2; CDR3aa: CASNPTLAKNIQYF; CDR3nt: TGTGCCAGCAACCCGACTCTAGCCAAAAACATTCAGTACTTC
j_gene: TRBJ2-7; abundance: many; d_gene: TRBD1; v_gene: TRBV24-1; CDR3aa: CATSGGGPYEQYF; CDR3nt: TGTGCCACCAGTGGAGGGGGCCCCTACGAGCAGTACTTC
j_gene: TRBJ2-5; abundance: few; d_gene: TRBD1; v_gene: TRBV5-1; CDR3aa: CASSTTPGTEETQYF; CDR3nt: TGCGCCAGCAGCACAACCCCGGGGACAGAAGAGACCCAGTACTTC
j_gene: TRBJ1-5; abundance: -; d_gene: -; v_gene: TRBV7-8; CDR3aa: CASSVDGGRDQPQHF; CDR3nt: TGTGCCAGCAGCGTCGACGGGGGTAGGGATCAGCCCCAGCATTTT
j_gene: TRBJ2-7; abundance: few; d_gene: TRBD1; v_gene: TRBV5-1; CDR3aa: CASSLMGQTYEQYF; CDR3nt: TGCGCCAGCAGCCTGATGGGACAGACGTACGAGCAGTACTTC
j_gene: TRBJ2-7; abundance: -; d_gene: -; v_gene: TRBV28; CDR3aa: CASSLQGSSHEQYF; CDR3nt: TGTGCCAGCAGTTTACAGGGGTCTTCCCACGAGCAGTACTTC
j_gene: TRBJ1-5; abundance: -; d_gene: -; v_gene: TRBV11-2; CDR3aa: CASSRAGLVSNQPQHF; CDR3nt: TGTGCCAGCAGCCGTGCAGGGTTGGTAAGCAATCAGCCCCAGCATTTT
j_gene: TRBJ1-3; abundance: many; d_gene: -; v_gene: TRBV11-2; CDR3aa: CASSLVTGENTIYF; CDR3nt: TGTGCCAGCAGCTTAGTGACAGGAGAGAACACCATATATTTT
j_gene: TRBJ2-2; abundance: many; d_gene: TRBD2; v_gene: TRBV9; CDR3aa: CASSSTSGRPGTGELFF; CDR3nt: TGTGCCAGCAGTTCGACTAGCGGGAGGCCCGGAACCGGGGAGCTGTTTTTT
j_gene: TRBJ1-2; abundance: -; d_gene: -; v_gene: TRBV4-3; CDR3aa: CASSQEYPGTNYGYTF; CDR3nt: TGCGCCAGCAGCCAAGAATACCCAGGGACTAACTATGGCTACACCTTC
j_gene: TRBJ1-1; abundance: -; d_gene: TRBD1; v_gene: TRBV5-6; CDR3aa: CASTRQGPAVDTEAFF; CDR3nt: TGTGCCAGCACCAGACAGGGGCCGGCCGTGGACACTGAAGCTTTCTTT
j_gene: TRBJ2-7; abundance: many; d_gene: -; v_gene: TRBV28; CDR3aa: CASAEYRFEQYF; CDR3nt: TGTGCCAGCGCCGAATACAGGTTTGAGCAGTACTTC
j_gene: TRBJ2-5; abundance: many; d_gene: TRBD2; v_gene: TRBV20-1; CDR3aa: CSAKTGLAGLETQYF; CDR3nt: TGCAGTGCTAAAACGGGACTAGCGGGGTTAGAGACCCAGTACTTC
j_gene: TRBJ1-2; abundance: many; d_gene: TRBD1; v_gene: TRBV18; CDR3aa: CASSRGTGDYGYTF; CDR3nt: TGTGCCAGCTCACGCGGGACAGGAGACTATGGCTACACCTTC
j_gene: TRBJ2-2; abundance: -; d_gene: -; v_gene: TRBV6-1; CDR3aa: CASSEELSTGELFF; CDR3nt: TGTGCCAGCAGTGAAGAACTTAGCACCGGGGAGCTGTTTTTT
j_gene: TRBJ1-2; abundance: many; d_gene: TRBD1; v_gene: TRBV28; CDR3aa: CASSSPTGGSYGYTF; CDR3nt: TGTGCCAGCAGTAGCCCCACAGGGGGCAGCTATGGCTACACCTTC
j_gene: TRBJ2-2; abundance: -; d_gene: -; v_gene: TRBV24-1; CDR3aa: CATSDPGGDRPGELFF; CDR3nt: TGTGCCACCAGTGATCCTGGTGGTGACAGGCCCGGGGAGCTGTTTTTT
j_gene: TRBJ2-2; abundance: few; d_gene: -; v_gene: TRBV15; CDR3aa: CATSRSLNTGELFF; CDR3nt: TGTGCCACCAGCAGGTCACTGAACACCGGGGAGCTGTTTTTT
j_gene: TRBJ2-5; abundance: -; d_gene: -; v_gene: TRBV28; CDR3aa: CASSLPYRVGFDQETQYF; CDR3nt: TGTGCCAGCAGTTTACCTTACAGGGTGGGATTCGACCAAGAGACCCAGTACTTC
j_gene: TRBJ2-7; abundance: few; d_gene: TRBD1; v_gene: TRBV7-9; CDR3aa: CASSPSDRGQGEQYF; CDR3nt: TGTGCCAGCAGCCCCTCCGACAGGGGGCAGGGGGAGCAGTACTTC
j_gene: TRBJ2-7; abundance: few; d_gene: -; v_gene: TRBV28; CDR3aa: CASSLFRRWIDEQYF; CDR3nt: TGTGCCAGCAGTTTATTCAGGCGCTGGATTGACGAGCAGTACTTC
j_gene: TRBJ1-3; abundance: -; d_gene: -; v_gene: TRBV6-5; CDR3aa: CASSYSMDAVSGNTIYF; CDR3nt: TGTGCCAGCAGTTACTCGATGGACGCGGTCTCTGGAAACACCATATATTTT
j_gene: TRBJ1-1; abundance: few; d_gene: -; v_gene: TRBV27; CDR3aa: CASSQITRAEAFF; CDR3nt: TGTGCCAGCAGCCAGATAACACGGGCTGAAGCTTTCTTT
j_gene: TRBJ2-5; abundance: many; d_gene: -; v_gene: TRBV7-3; CDR3aa: CASSLNGYFKETQYF; CDR3nt: TGTGCCAGCAGCTTAAACGGGTATTTTAAAGAGACCCAGTACTTC
j_gene: TRBJ1-1; abundance: many; d_gene: -; v_gene: TRBV12-5; CDR3aa: CASGPRGAVVTEAFF; CDR3nt: TGTGCTAGTGGTCCCCGCGGGGCGGTAGTAACTGAAGCTTTCTTT
j_gene: TRBJ1-5; abundance: -; d_gene: -; v_gene: TRBV2; CDR3aa: CASRIVLGPQHF; CDR3nt: TGTGCCAGTAGGATCGTATTGGGGCCTCAGCATTTT
j_gene: TRBJ2-4; abundance: many; d_gene: TRBD1; v_gene: TRBV11-3; CDR3aa: CASSSDRGIQYF; CDR3nt: TGTGCCAGCAGCTCGGACAGGGGGATTCAGTACTTC
j_gene: TRBJ1-6; abundance: -; d_gene: TRBD1; v_gene: TRBV2; CDR3aa: CASSAQGDYSPLHF; CDR3nt: TGTGCCAGCAGCGCACAGGGGGACTATTCACCCCTCCACTTT
j_gene: TRBJ1-5; abundance: many; d_gene: -; v_gene: TRBV6-2/TRBV6-3; CDR3aa: CASQSGHRNQPQHF; CDR3nt: TGTGCCAGTCAATCGGGGCATCGCAATCAGCCCCAGCATTTT
j_gene: TRBJ1-2; abundance: many; d_gene: -; v_gene: TRBV9; CDR3aa: CASSPWWRGYGYTF; CDR3nt: TGTGCCAGCAGCCCTTGGTGGAGGGGCTATGGCTACACCTTC
j_gene: TRBJ1-1; abundance: many; d_gene: -; v_gene: TRBV6-2/TRBV6-3; CDR3aa: CASSYDGRVVWTEAFF; CDR3nt: TGTGCCAGCAGTTACGACGGCAGGGTTGTATGGACTGAAGCTTTCTTT
j_gene: TRBJ2-5; abundance: many; d_gene: -; v_gene: TRBV18; CDR3aa: CASSPMTAQETQYF; CDR3nt: TGTGCCAGCTCACCAATGACAGCTCAAGAGACCCAGTACTTC
j_gene: TRBJ1-1; abundance: -; d_gene: -; v_gene: TRBV12-3/TRBV12-4; CDR3aa: CASKKVLMNTEAFF; CDR3nt: TGTGCCAGCAAAAAAGTCCTCATGAACACTGAAGCTTTCTTT
j_gene: TRBJ1-2; abundance: many; d_gene: -; v_gene: TRBV29-1; CDR3aa: CSVRPPNYGYTF; CDR3nt: TGCAGCGTTCGGCCCCCTAACTATGGCTACACCTTC
j_gene: TRBJ2-7; abundance: -; d_gene: -; v_gene: TRBV6-1; CDR3aa: CASSRTTTNYEQYF; CDR3nt: TGTGCCAGCAGTAGAACAACTACCAATTACGAGCAGTACTTC
j_gene: TRBJ2-7; abundance: many; d_gene: TRBD1; v_gene: TRBV7-2; CDR3aa: CASSTEGTGNYEQYF; CDR3nt: TGTGCCAGCAGCACGGAGGGGACAGGGAACTACGAGCAGTACTTC
j_gene: TRBJ2-7; abundance: many; d_gene: -; v_gene: TRBV12-3/TRBV12-4; CDR3aa: CASSLHPRYEQYF; CDR3nt: TGTGCCAGCAGTTTACACCCACGCTACGAGCAGTACTTC
j_gene: TRBJ1-1; abundance: once; d_gene: -; v_gene: TRBV19; CDR3aa: CASSRAMNTEAFF; CDR3nt: TGTGCCAGTAGTCGGGCGATGAACACTGAAGCTTTCTTT
j_gene: TRBJ1-1; abundance: many; d_gene: -; v_gene: TRBV2; CDR3aa: CASSGRPEAFF; CDR3nt: TGTGCCAGCAGCGGGCGGCCCGAAGCTTTCTTT
j_gene: TRBJ1-1; abundance: many; d_gene: -; v_gene: TRBV30; CDR3aa: CAWRPTGNTEAFF; CDR3nt: TGTGCCTGGAGGCCAACAGGGAACACTGAAGCTTTCTTT
j_gene: TRBJ1-5; abundance: many; d_gene: -; v_gene: TRBV28; CDR3aa: CASRPGGAGSQPQHF; CDR3nt: TGTGCCAGCCGTCCCGGGGGGGCAGGGAGTCAGCCCCAGCATTTT
j_gene: TRBJ2-5; abundance: -; d_gene: TRBD1; v_gene: TRBV6-1; CDR3aa: CASESGTGGAETQYF; CDR3nt: TGTGCCAGCGAGTCCGGGACAGGGGGCGCGGAGACCCAGTACTTC
j_gene: TRBJ1-2; abundance: many; d_gene: TRBD1; v_gene: TRBV18; CDR3aa: CASSPGTVSRGYTF; CDR3nt: TGTGCCAGCTCACCAGGGACAGTGAGTCGTGGCTACACCTTC
j_gene: TRBJ1-2; abundance: -; d_gene: -; v_gene: TRBV19; CDR3aa: CASSMDGYGYTF; CDR3nt: TGTGCCAGTAGTATGGACGGCTATGGCTACACCTTC
j_gene: TRBJ1-2; abundance: many; d_gene: -; v_gene: TRBV12-3/TRBV12-4; CDR3aa: CASSLRGRGGYTF; CDR3nt: TGTGCCAGCAGTTTAAGAGGGAGAGGTGGCTACACCTTC